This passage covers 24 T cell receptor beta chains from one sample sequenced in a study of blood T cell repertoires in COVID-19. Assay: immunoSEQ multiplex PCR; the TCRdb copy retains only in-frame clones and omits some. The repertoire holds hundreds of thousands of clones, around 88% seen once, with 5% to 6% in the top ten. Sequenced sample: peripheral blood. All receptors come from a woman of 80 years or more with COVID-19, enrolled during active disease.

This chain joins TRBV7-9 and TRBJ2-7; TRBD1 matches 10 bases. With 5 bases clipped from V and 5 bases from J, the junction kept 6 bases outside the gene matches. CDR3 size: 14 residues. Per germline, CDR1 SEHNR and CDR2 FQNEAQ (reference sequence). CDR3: CASSTLTGGDEQYF. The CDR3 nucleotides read TGTGCCAGCAGCACGTTGACAGGGGGCGACGAGCAGTACTTC.

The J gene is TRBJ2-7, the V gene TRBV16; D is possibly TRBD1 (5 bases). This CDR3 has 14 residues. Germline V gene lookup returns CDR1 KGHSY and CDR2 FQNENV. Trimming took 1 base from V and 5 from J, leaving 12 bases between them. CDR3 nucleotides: TGTGCCAGCAGCCAATACGCAGGGAACAACGAGCAGTACGTC. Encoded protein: CASSQYAGNNEQYV.

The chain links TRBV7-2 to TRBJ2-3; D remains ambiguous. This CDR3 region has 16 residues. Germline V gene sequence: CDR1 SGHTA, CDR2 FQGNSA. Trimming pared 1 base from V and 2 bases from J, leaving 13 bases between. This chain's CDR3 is CASSLGLIATTDTQYF. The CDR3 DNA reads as TGTGCCAGCAGCTTAGGGCTAATAGCCACCACAGATACGCAGTATTTT.

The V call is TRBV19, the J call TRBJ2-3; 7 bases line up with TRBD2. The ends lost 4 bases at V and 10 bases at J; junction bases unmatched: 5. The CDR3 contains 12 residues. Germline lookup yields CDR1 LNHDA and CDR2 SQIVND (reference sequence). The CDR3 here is CASSKGLLAQYF. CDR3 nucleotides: TGTGCCAGTAGTAAGGGACTACTGGCGCAGTATTTT.

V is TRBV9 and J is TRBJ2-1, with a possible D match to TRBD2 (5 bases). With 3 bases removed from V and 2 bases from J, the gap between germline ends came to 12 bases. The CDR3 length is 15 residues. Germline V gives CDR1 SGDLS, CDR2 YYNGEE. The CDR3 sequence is CASSEQSGTYNEQFF. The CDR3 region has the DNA TGTGCCAGCAGCGAACAAAGCGGAACCTACAATGAGCAGTTCTTC. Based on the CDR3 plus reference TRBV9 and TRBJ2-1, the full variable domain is DSGVTQTPKHLITATGQRVTLRCSPRSGDLSVYWYQQSLDQGLQFLIQYYNGEERAKGNILERFSAQQFPDLHSELNLSSLELGDSALYFCASSEQSGTYNEQFFGPGTRLTVL.

The CDR3 here is CASSTTSGGTKTGANVLTF. The CDR3 nucleotides read TGTGCCAGTAGTACGACTAGCGGGGGAACTAAAACTGGGGCCAACGTCCTGACTTTC. This chain connects TRBV19 to TRBJ2-6; TRBD2 agrees at 12 bases. V trimming: 4 bases; J trimming: 2 bases; junction bases outside the gene matches: 9. Looked up from germline, CDR1 is LNHDA and CDR2 is SQIVND (reference sequence). CDR3 length: 19 amino acids. The whole variable domain, remainder taken from reference TRBV19 and TRBJ2-6, is DGGITQSPKYLFRKEGQNVTLSCEQNLNHDAMYWYRQDPGQGLRLIYYSQIVNDFQKGDIAEGYSVSREKKESFPLTVTSAQKNPTAFYLCASSTTSGGTKTGANVLTFGAGSRLTVL.

CDR3 amino acids: CASSLNPGGDPGYTF. CDR3 DNA: TGTGCCAGCAGCTTAAACCCAGGGGGAGATCCCGGCTACACCTTC. The gene calls are TRBV7-6 and TRBJ1-2, with TRBD1 matching over 7 bases. J lost 8 bases, V lost 2 bases, and 11 bases had no gene match. CDR3 size: 15 residues. Germline CDR1 and CDR2: SGHVS and FNYEAQ.

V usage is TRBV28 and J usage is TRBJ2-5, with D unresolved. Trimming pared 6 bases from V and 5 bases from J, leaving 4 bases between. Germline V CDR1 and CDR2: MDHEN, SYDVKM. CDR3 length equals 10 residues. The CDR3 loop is CASRAETQYF. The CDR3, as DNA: TGTGCCAGCAGAGCGGAGACCCAGTACTTC. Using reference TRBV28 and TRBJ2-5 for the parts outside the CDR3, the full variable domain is DVKVTQSSRYLVKRTGEKVFLECVQDMDHENMFWYRQDPGLGLRLIYFSYDVKMKEKGDIPEGYSVSREKKERFSLILESASTNQTSMYLCASRAETQYFGPGTRLLVL.

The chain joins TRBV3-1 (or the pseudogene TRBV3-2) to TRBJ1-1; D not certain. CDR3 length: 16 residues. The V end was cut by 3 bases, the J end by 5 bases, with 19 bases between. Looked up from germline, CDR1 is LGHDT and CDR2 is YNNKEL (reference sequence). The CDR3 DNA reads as TGTGCCAGCAGCCACCACGCCAGAGGGAAGGGAACTGAAGCTTTCTTT. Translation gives CASSHHARGKGTEAFF.

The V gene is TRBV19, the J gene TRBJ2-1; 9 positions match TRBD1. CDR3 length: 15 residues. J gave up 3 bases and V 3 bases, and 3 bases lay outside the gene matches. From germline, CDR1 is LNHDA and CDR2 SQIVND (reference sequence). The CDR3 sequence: CASSMNRGLYNEQFF. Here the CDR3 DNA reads TGTGCCAGTAGTATGAACAGGGGGCTCTACAATGAGCAGTTCTTC.

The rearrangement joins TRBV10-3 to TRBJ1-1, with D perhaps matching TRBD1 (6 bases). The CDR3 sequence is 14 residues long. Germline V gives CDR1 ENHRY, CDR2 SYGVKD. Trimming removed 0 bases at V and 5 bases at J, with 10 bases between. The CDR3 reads CAISESNRETEAFF. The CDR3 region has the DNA TGTGCCATCAGTGAGTCGAACAGGGAGACTGAAGCTTTCTTT.

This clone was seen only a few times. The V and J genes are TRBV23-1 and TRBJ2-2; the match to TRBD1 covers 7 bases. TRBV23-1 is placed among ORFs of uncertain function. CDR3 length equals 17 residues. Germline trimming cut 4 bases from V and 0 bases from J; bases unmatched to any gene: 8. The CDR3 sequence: CASSRTGQPSNTGELFF. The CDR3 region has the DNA TGCGCCAGCAGTCGTACGGGACAGCCGTCGAACACCGGGGAGCTGTTTTTT.

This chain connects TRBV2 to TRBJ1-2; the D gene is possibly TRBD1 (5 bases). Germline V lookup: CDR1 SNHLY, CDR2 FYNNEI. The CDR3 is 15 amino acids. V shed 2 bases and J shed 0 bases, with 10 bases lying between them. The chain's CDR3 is CASSETQGPNYGYTF. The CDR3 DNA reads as TGTGCCAGCAGTGAAACTCAGGGTCCTAACTATGGCTACACCTTC.

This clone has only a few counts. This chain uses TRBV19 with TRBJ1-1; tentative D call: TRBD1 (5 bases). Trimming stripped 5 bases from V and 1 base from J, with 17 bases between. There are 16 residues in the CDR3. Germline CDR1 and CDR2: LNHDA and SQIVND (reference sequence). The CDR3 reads CASSFFPIRGNTEAFF. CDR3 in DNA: TGTGCCAGTAGTTTCTTCCCTATAAGGGGGAACACTGAAGCTTTCTTT.

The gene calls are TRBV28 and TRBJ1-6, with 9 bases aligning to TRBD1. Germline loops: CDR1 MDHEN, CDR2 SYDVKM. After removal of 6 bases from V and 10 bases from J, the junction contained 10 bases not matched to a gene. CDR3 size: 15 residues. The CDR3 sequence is CASRRTGTGKSPLHF. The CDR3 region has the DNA TGTGCCAGCAGAAGAACCGGGACAGGGAAATCACCCCTCCACTTT.

CDR3 protein: CASSDSGVNQPQHF. The CDR3 bases are TGCGCCAGCAGTGATAGCGGGGTGAATCAGCCCCAGCATTTT. V gene TRBV10-1 combines with J gene TRBJ1-5; no clear D. This CDR3 is 14 amino acids long. Deletions cut 3 bases from V and 4 bases from J, with 10 bases between. Germline CDR1 reads WNHNN; CDR2 reads SYGVQD (reference sequence).

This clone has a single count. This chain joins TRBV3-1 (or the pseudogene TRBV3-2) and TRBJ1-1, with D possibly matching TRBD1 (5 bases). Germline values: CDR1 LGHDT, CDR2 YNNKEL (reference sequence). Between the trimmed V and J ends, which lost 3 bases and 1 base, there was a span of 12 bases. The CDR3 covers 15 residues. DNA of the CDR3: TGTGCCAGCAGCCACAGGGTACAAGGGAACACTGAAGCTTTCTTT. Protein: CASSHRVQGNTEAFF.

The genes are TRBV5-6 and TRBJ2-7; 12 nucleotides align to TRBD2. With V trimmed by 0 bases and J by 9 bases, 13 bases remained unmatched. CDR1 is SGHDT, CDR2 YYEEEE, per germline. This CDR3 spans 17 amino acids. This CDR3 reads CASSLELAGGNPSGQYF. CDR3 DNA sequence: TGTGCCAGCAGCTTGGAACTAGCGGGGGGCAACCCATCCGGGCAGTACTTC.

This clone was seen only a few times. The CDR3 region is CASSSARGQVEAFF. The CDR3 nucleotides are TGTGCCAGCTCATCTGCCAGGGGGCAAGTTGAAGCTTTCTTT. The gene calls are TRBV18 and TRBJ1-1, with 8 nucleotides matching TRBD1. The germline CDR1 and CDR2 sequences are KGHSH and LQKENI. With V trimmed by 5 bases and J by 7 bases, 9 bases remained unmatched. This CDR3 has 14 amino acids.

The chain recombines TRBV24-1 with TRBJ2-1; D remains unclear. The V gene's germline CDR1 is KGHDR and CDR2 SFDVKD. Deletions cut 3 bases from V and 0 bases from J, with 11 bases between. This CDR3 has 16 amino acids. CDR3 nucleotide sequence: TGTGCCACCAGTGATACTACCAAGAGCTCCTACAATGAGCAGTTCTTC. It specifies CATSDTTKSSYNEQFF.

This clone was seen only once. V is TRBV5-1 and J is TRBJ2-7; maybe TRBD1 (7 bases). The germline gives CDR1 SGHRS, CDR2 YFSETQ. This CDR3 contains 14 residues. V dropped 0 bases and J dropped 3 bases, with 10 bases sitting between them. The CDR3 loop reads CASSLGGTVYEQYF. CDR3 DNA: TGCGCCAGCAGCTTGGGCGGGACAGTCTACGAGCAGTACTTC. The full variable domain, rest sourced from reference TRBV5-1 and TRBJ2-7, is KAGVTQTPRYLIKTRGQQVTLSCSPISGHRSVSWYQQTPGQGLQFLFEYFSETQRNKGNFPGRFSGRQFSNSRSEMNVSTLELGDSALYLCASSLGGTVYEQYFGPGTRLTVT.

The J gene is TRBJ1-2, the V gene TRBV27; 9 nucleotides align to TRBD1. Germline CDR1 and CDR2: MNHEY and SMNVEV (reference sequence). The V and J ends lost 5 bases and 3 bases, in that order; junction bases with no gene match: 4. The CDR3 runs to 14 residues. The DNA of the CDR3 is TGTGCCAGCAGTACAGGGGGCGCTTACTATGGCTACACCTTC. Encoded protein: CASSTGGAYYGYTF.

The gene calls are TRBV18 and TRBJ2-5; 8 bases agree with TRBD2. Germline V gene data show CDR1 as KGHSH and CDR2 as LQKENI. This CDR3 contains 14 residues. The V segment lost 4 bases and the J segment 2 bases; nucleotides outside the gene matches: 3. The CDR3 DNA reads TGTGCCAGCTCACTAGGACTAGCTCAAGAGACCCAGTACTTC. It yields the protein CASSLGLAQETQYF. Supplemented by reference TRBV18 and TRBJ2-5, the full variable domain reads NAGVMQNPRHLVRRRGQEARLRCSPMKGHSHVYWYRQLPEEGLKFMVYLQKENIIDESGMPKERFSAEFPKEGPSILRIQQVVRGDSAAYFCASSLGLAQETQYFGPGTRLLVL.

Written as DNA, the CDR3 is TGTGCCAGCAGCCGGGACACCTATCAGCCCCAGCATTTT. This codes for CASSRDTYQPQHF. This chain links TRBV27 with TRBJ1-5; D might be TRBD1 (6 bases). Germline lookup yields CDR1 MNHEY and CDR2 SMNVEV (reference sequence). Trimming took 6 bases from V and 5 from J, leaving 11 bases between them. There are 13 residues in the CDR3.